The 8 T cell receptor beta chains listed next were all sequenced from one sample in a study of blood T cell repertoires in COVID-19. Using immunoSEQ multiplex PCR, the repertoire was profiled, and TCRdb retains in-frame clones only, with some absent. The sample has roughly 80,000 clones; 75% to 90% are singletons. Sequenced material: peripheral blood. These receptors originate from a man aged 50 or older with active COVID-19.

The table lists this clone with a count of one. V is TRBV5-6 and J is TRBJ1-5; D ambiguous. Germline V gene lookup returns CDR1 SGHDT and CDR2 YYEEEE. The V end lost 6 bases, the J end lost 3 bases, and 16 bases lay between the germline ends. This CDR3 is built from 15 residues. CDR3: CASTSTRSPNQPQHF. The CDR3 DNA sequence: TGTGCCAGCACCTCCACTCGAAGCCCCAATCAGCCCCAGCATTTT.

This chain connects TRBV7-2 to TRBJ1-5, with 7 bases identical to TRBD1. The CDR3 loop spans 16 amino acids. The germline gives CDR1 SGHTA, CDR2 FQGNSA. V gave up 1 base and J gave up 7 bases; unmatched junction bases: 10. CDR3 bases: TGTGCCAGCAGCTTAGTCGAAGGGGGCGCGAGGCAGCCCCAGCATTTT. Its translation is CASSLVEGGARQPQHF.

CDR3 in amino acids: CASNLKFGTAGANVLTF. CDR3 in DNA: TGTGCCAGCAACCTAAAATTCGGGACAGCCGGGGCCAACGTCCTGACTTTC. V is TRBV27 and J is TRBJ2-6, with 7 bases identical to TRBD1. The ends lost 7 bases at V and 4 bases at J; junction bases unmatched: 13. There are 17 residues in the CDR3. The V gene's germline CDR1 is MNHEY and CDR2 SMNVEV (reference sequence).

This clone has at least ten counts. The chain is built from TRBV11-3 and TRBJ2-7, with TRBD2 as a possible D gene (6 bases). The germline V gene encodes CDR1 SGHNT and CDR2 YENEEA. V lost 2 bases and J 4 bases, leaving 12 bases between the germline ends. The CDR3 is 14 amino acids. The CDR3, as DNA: TGTGCCAGCAGCTTACAGGGAGGAGGATACGAGCAGTACTTC. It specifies CASSLQGGGYEQYF.

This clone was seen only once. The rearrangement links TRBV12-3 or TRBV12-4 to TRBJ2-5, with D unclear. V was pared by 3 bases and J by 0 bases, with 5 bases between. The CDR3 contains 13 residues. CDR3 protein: CASSLLNQETQYF. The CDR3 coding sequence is TGTGCCAGCAGTTTGCTAAACCAAGAGACCCAGTACTTC.

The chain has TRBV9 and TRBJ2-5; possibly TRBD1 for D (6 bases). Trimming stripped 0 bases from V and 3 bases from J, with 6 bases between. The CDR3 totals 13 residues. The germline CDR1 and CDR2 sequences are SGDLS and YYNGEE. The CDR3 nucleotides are TGTGCCAGCAGCGTAGGACAGGAAGAGACCCAGTACTTC. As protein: CASSVGQEETQYF. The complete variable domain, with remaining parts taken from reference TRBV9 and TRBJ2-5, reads DSGVTQTPKHLITATGQRVTLRCSPRSGDLSVYWYQQSLDQGLQFLIQYYNGEERAKGNILERFSAQQFPDLHSELNLSSLELGDSALYFCASSVGQEETQYFGPGTRLLVL.

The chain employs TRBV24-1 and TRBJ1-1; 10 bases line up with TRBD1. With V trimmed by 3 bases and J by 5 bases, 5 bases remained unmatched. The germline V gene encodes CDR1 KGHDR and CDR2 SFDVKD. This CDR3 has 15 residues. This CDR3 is CATSDPGQGGTEAFF. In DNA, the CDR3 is TGTGCCACCAGTGATCCAGGACAGGGGGGTACTGAAGCTTTCTTT.

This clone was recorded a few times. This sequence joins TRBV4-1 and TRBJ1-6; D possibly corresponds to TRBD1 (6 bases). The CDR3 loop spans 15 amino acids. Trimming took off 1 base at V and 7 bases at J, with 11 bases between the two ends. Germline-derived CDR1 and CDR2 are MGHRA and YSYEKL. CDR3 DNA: TGCGCCAGCAGCCAAGCCGGGACACCAAATTCACCCCTCCACTTT. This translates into CASSQAGTPNSPLHF.